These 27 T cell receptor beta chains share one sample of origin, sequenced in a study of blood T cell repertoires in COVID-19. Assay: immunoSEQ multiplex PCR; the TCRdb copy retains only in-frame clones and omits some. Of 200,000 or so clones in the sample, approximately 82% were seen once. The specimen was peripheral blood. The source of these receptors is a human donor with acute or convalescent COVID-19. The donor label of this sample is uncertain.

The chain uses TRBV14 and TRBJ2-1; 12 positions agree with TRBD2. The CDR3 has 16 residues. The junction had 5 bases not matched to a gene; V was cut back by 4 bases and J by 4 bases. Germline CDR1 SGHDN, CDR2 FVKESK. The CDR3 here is CASSRTGTSGYNEQFF. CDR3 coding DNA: TGTGCCAGCAGCCGTACCGGGACTAGCGGGTACAATGAGCAGTTCTTC.

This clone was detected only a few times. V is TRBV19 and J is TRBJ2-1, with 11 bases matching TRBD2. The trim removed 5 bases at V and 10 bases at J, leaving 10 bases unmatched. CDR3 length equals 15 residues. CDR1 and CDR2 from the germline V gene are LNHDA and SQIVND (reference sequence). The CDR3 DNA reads TGTGCCAGTAGTCCAGGGACTAGCGGTAGGTGGGAGCAGTTCTTC. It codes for CASSPGTSGRWEQFF.

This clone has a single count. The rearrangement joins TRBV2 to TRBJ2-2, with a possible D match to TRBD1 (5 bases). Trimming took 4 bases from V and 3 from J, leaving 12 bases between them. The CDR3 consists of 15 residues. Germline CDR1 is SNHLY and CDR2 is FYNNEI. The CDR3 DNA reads TGTGCCAGCAGTGGGCCAGGGTTTGACACCGGGGAGCTGTTTTTT. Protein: CASSGPGFDTGELFF.

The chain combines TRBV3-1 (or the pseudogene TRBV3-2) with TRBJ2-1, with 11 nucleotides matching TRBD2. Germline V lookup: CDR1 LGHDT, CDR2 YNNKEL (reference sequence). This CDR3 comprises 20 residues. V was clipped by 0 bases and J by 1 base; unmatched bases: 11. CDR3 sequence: CASSQDLRGLAVQSYNEQFF. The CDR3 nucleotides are TGTGCCAGCAGCCAAGATCTGCGGGGACTAGCGGTCCAATCCTACAATGAGCAGTTCTTC.

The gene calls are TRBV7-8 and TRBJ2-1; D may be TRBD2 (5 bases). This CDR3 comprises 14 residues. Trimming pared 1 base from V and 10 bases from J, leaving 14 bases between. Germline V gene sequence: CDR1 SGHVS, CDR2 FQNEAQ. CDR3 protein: CASSLGAGRGEQFF. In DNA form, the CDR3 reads TGTGCCAGCAGCTTAGGGGCAGGCCGAGGGGAGCAGTTCTTC.

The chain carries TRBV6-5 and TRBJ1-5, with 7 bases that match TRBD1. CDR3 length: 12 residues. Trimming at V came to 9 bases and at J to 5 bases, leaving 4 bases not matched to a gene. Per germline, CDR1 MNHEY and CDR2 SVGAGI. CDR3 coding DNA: TGTGCCAGTCGACAGGGAGATCAGCCCCAGCATTTT. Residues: CASRQGDQPQHF.

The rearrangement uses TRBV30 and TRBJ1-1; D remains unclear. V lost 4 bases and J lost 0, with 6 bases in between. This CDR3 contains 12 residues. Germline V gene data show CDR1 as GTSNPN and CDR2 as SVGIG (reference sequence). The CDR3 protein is CAWNLLNTEAFF. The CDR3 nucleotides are TGTGCCTGGAATCTCCTGAACACTGAAGCTTTCTTT.

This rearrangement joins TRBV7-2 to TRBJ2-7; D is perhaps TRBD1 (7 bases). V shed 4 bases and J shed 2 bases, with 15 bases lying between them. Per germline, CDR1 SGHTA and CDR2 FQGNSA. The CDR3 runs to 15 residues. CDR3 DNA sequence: TGTGCCAGCAGCTCATTCGCGGGACAGACCTACGAGCAGTACTTC. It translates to CASSSFAGQTYEQYF.

CDR3 sequence (DNA): TGTGCCAGCAGCTTCCCGGACAGGGGCTATCAGCCCCAGCATTTT. The encoded protein is CASSFPDRGYQPQHF. The V and J genes are TRBV7-3 and TRBJ1-5; 9 positions match TRBD1. Trimming at V came to 3 bases and at J to 5 bases, leaving 5 bases not matched to a gene. The CDR3 runs 15 residues. Germline CDR1 is SGHTA and CDR2 is FQGTGA.

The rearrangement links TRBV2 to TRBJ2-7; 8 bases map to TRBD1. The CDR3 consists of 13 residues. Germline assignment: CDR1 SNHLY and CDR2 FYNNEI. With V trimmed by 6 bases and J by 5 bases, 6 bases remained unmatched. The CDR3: CASRGQVVDEQYF. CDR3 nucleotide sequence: TGTGCCAGCAGGGGACAGGTGGTCGACGAGCAGTACTTC.

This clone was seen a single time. The DNA of the CDR3 is TGTGCCAGCAGCGCTGGATACAGGGAATCACCCCTCCACTTT. It specifies CASSAGYRESPLHF. V is TRBV11-2 and J is TRBJ1-6; possibly TRBD1 for D (6 bases). The CDR3 has 14 amino acids. Germline CDR1 reads SGHAT; CDR2 reads FQNNGV. Trimming took off 5 bases at V and 10 bases at J, with 15 bases between the two ends.

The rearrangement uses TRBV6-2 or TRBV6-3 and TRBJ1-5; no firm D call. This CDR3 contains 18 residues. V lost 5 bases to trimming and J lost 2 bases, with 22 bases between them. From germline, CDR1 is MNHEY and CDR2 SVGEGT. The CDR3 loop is CASSLGLRGIGGNQPQHF. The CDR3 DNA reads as TGTGCCAGCAGTCTAGGGTTACGGGGAATAGGTGGCAATCAGCCCCAGCATTTT.

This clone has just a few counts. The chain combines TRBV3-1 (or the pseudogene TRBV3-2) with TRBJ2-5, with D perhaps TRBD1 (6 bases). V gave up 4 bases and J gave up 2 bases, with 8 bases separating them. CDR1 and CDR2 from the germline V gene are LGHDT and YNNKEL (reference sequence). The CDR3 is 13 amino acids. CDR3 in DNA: TGTGCCAGCAGCCTCCAGGGGCAAGAGACCCAGTACTTC. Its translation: CASSLQGQETQYF.

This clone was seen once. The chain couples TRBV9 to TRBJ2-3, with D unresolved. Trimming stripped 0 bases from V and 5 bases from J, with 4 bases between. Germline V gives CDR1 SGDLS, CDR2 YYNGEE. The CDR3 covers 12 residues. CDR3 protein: CASSVGKDTQYF. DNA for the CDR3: TGTGCCAGCAGCGTAGGTAAAGATACGCAGTATTTT.

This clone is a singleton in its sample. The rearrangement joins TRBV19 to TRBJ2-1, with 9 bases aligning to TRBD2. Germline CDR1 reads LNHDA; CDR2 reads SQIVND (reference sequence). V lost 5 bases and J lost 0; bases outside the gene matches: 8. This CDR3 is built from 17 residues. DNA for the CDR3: TGTGCCAGTAGTCCTCGACTAGCGGCCAGCTCCTACAATGAGCAGTTCTTC. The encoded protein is CASSPRLAASSYNEQFF.

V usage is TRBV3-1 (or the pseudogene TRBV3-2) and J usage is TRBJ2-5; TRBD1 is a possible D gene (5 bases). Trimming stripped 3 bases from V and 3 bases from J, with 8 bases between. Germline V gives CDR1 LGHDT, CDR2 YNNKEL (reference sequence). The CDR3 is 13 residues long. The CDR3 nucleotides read TGTGCCAGCAGCCACGCAGGGAAAGAGACCCAGTACTTC. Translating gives CASSHAGKETQYF.

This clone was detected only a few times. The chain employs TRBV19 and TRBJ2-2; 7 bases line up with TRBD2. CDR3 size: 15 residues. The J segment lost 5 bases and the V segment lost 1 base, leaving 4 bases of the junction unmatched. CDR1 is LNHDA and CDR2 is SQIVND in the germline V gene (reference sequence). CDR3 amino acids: CASSIGGGGTGELFF. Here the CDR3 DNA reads TGTGCCAGTAGTATAGGCGGGGGAGGGACCGGGGAGCTGTTTTTT.

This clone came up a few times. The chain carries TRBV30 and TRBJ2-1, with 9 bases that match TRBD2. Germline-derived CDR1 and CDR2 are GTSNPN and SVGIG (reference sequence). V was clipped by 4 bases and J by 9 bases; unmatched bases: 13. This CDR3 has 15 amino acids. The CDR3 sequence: CAWNYGSGSIVEQFF. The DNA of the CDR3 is TGTGCCTGGAATTACGGTAGCGGGAGTATTGTTGAGCAGTTCTTC. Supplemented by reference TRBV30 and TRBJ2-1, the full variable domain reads SQTIHQWPATLVQPVGSPLSLECTVEGTSNPNLYWYRQAAGRGLQLLFYSVGIGQISSEVPQNLSASRPQDRQFILSSKKLLLSDSGFYLCAWNYGSGSIVEQFFGPGTRLTVL.

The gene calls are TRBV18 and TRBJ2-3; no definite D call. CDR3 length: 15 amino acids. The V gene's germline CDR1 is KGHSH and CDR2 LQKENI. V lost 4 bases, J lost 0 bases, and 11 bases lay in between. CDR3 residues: CASSQSTGSTDTQYF. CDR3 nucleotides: TGTGCCAGCTCACAGAGTACGGGTAGCACAGATACGCAGTATTTT.

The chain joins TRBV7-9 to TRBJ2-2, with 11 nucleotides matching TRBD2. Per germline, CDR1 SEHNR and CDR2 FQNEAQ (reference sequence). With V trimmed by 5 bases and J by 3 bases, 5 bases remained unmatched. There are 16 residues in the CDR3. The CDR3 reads CASSPGTSGDTGELFF. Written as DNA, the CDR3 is TGTGCCAGCAGCCCCGGGACTAGCGGAGACACCGGGGAGCTGTTTTTT.

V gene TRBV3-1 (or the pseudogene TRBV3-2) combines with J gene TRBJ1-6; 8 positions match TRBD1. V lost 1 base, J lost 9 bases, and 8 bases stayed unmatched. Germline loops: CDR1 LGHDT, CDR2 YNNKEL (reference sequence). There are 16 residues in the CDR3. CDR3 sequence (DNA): TGTGCCAGCAGCCAAGTCAGGGGGACAGGCACTTCACCCCTCCACTTT. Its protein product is CASSQVRGTGTSPLHF.

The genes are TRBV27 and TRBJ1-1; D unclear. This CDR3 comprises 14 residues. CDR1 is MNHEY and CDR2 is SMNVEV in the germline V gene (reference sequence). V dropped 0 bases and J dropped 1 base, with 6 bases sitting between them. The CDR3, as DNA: TGTGCCAGCAGTTTATCGAGCACGAACACTGAAGCTTTCTTT. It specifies CASSLSSTNTEAFF.

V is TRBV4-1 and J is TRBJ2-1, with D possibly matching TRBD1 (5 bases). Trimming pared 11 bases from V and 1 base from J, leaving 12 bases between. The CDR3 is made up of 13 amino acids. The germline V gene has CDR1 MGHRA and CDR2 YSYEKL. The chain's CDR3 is CAGAHRSYNEQFF. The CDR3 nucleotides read TGCGCCGGGGCGCACCGGTCCTACAATGAGCAGTTCTTC.

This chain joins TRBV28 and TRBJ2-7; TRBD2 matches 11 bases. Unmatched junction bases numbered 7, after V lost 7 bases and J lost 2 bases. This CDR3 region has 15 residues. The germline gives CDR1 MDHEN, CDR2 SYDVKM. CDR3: CASTKGTSGAYEQYF. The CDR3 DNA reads TGTGCCAGCACCAAAGGGACTAGCGGAGCCTACGAGCAGTACTTC.

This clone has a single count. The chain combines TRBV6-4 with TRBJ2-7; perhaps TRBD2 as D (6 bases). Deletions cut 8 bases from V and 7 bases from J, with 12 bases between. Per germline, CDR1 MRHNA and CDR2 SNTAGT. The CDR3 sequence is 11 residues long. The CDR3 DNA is TGTGCCAGCCCCATGGGGGGAGAGCAGTACTTC. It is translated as CASPMGGEQYF.

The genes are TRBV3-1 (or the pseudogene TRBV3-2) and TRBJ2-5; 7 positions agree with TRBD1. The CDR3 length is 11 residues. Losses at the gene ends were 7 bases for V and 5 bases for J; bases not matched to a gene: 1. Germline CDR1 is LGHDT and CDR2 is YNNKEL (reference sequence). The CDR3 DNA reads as TGTGCCAGCATGACAGGGGAGACCCAGTACTTC. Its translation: CASMTGETQYF.

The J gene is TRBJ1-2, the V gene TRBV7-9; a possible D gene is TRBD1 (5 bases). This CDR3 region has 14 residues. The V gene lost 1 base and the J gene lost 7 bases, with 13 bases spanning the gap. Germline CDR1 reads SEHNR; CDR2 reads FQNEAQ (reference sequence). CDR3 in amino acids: CASSLVGPAGGYTF. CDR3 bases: TGTGCCAGCAGCTTAGTGGGGCCCGCCGGTGGCTACACCTTC.